In this sample, the clone carrying this TCR beta chain turned up once. The antigen is undetermined. The assay was run at deep level. The authors loaded 150 to 250 ng DNA, 25,000 to 30,000 T cell genomes, into sorted-subset replicate PCRs. TCRdb keeps only in-frame clones here, not all; method: immunoSEQ multiplex PCR. The sample has more than 550,000 clones, about 91% seen once. The germline V gene has CDR1 SGHTS and CDR2 YDEGEE. V dropped 4 bases and J dropped 1; count of bases not matched to a gene: 5. The CDR3 is 15 amino acids. These data come from a study of shared clonotypes between healthy human individuals. Selected positively for CCR7 and CD45RO-negative, naive CD8 cells excluded terminally differentiated effector memory CD45RA+ cells. Study-level findings and limits: An expected dependence of interdonor clonotype sharing on sequencing depth was noted.

The chain is built from TRBV5-8 and TRBJ1-3; the match to TRBD1 covers 7 bases. The sequenced sample was naive CD8+ T cells sorted from blood. This TCR derives from a man younger than 40 in good health. The CDR3 sequence: CASSLTGVSGNTIYF. CDR3 in DNA: TGTGCCAGCAGCCTTACAGGGGTTTCTGGAAACACCATATATTTT. Variable domain in full (rest from reference TRBV5-8 and TRBJ1-3): EAGVTQSPTHLIKTRGQQATLRCSPISGHTSVYWYQQALGLGLQFLLWYDEGEERNRGNFPPRFSGRQFPNYSSELNVNALELEDSALYLCASSLTGVSGNTIYFGEGSWLTVV.